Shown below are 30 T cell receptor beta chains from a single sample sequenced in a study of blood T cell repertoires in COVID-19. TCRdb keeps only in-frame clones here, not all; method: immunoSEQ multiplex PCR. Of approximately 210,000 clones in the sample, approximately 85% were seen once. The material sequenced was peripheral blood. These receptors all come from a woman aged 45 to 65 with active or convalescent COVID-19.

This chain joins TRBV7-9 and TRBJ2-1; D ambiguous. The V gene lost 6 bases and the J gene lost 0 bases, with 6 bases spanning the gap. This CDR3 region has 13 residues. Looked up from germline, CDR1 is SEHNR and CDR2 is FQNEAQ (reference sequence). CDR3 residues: CASSRSSYNEQFF. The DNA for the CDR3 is TGTGCCAGCAGTAGAAGCTCCTACAATGAGCAGTTCTTC. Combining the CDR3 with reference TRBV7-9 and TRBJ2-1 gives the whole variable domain DTGVSQNPRHKITKRGQNVTFRCDPISEHNRLYWYRQTLGQGPEFLTYFQNEAQLEKSRLLSDRFSAERPKGSFSTLEIQRTEQGDSAMYLCASSRSSYNEQFFGPGTRLTVL.

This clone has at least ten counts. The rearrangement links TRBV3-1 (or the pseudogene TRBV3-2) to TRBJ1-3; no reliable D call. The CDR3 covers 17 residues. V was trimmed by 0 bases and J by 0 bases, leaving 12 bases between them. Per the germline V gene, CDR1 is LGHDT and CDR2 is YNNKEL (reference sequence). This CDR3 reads CASSQDLPGFSGNTIYF. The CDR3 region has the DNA TGTGCCAGCAGCCAAGACCTGCCGGGGTTCTCTGGAAACACCATATATTTT.

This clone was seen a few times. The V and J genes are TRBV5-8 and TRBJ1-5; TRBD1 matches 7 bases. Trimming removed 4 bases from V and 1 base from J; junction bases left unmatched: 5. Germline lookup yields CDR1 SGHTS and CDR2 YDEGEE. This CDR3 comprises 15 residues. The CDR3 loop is CASSPQDRSNQPQHF. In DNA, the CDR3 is TGTGCCAGCAGCCCCCAGGACAGGAGCAATCAGCCCCAGCATTTT. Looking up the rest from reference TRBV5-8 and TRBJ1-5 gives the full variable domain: EAGVTQSPTHLIKTRGQQATLRCSPISGHTSVYWYQQALGLGLQFLLWYDEGEERNRGNFPPRFSGRQFPNYSSELNVNALELEDSALYLCASSPQDRSNQPQHFGDGTRLSIL.

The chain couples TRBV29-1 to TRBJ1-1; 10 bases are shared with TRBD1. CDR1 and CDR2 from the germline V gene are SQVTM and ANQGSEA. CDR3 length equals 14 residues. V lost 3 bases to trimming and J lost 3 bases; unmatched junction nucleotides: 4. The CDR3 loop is CSVEDRGKYTEAFF. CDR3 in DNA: TGCAGCGTTGAGGACAGGGGGAAGTACACTGAAGCTTTCTTT.

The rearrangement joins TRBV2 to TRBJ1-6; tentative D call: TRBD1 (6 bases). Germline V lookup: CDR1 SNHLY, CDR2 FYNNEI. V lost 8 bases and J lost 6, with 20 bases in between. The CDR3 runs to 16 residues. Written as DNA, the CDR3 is TGTGCCAGCCGGATGACAGGACCCTTCGGTAATTCACCCCTCCACTTT. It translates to CASRMTGPFGNSPLHF.

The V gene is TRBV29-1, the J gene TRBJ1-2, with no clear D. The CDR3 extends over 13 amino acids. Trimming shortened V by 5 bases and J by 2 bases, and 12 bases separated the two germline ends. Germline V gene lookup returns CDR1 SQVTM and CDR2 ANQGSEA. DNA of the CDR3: TGCAGCGTTCGCCCATCCCTAAACTATGGCTACACCTTC. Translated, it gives CSVRPSLNYGYTF.

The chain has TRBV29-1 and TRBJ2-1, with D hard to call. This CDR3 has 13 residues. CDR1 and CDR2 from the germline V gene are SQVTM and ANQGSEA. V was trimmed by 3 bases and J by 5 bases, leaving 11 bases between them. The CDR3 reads CSVDGFTDNEQFF. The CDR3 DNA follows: TGCAGCGTTGACGGGTTCACTGACAATGAGCAGTTCTTC.

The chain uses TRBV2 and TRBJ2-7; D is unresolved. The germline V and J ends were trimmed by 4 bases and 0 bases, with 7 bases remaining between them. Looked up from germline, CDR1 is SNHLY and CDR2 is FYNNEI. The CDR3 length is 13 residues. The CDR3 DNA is TGTGCCAGCAGTGTTCTGAGCTCCTACGAGCAGTACGTC. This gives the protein CASSVLSSYEQYV.

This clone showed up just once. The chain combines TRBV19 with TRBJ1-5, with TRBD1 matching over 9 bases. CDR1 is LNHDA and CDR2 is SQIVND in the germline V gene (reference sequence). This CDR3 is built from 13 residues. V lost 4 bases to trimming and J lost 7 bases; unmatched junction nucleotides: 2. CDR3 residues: CASSRDREQPQHF. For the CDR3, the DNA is TGTGCCAGTAGTAGGGACAGGGAGCAGCCCCAGCATTTT.

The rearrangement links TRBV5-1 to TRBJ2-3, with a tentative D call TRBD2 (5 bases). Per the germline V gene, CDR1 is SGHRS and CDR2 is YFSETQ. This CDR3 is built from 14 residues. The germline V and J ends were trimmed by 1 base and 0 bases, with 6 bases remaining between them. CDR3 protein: CASSLRESTDTQYF. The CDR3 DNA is TGCGCCAGCAGCTTGAGGGAGAGCACAGATACGCAGTATTTT.

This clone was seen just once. CDR3 sequence (DNA): TGTGCCAGCAGCTTGGGGCAGGGGGTAAACGGGGAGCTGTTTTTT. It codes for CASSLGQGVNGELFF. The rearrangement uses TRBV5-4 and TRBJ2-2; 7 bases are a match to TRBD1. V lost 0 bases, J lost 7 bases, and 6 bases stayed unmatched. The CDR3 is 15 residues long. Per germline, CDR1 SGHNT and CDR2 YYREEE (reference sequence).

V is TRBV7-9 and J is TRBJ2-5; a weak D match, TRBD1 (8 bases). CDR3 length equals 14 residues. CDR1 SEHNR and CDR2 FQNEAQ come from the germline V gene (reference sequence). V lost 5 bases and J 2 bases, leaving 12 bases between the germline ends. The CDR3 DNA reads TGTGCCAGCAGCGGGGGGGACAGGCAAGAGACCCAGTACTTC. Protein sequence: CASSGGDRQETQYF.

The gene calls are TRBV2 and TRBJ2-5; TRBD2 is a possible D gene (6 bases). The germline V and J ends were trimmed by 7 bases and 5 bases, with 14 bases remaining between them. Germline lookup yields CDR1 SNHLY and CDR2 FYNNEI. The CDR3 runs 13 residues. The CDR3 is CASTRWSGETQYF. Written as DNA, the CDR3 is TGTGCCAGCACCCGGTGGAGCGGGGAGACCCAGTACTTC.

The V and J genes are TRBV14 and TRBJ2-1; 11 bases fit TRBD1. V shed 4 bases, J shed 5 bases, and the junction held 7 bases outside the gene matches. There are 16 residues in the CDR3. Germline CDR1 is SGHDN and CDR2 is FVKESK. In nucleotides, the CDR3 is TGTGCCAGCAGCCGCATTGGACAGGGGGCAAACAATGAGCAGTTCTTC. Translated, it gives CASSRIGQGANNEQFF.

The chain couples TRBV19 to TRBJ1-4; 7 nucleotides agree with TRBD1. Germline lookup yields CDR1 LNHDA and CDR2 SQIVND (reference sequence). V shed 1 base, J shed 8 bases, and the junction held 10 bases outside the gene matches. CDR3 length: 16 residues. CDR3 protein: CASSIVQGDLGEKLFF. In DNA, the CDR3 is TGTGCCAGTAGTATAGTCCAGGGGGACCTTGGCGAAAAACTGTTTTTT.

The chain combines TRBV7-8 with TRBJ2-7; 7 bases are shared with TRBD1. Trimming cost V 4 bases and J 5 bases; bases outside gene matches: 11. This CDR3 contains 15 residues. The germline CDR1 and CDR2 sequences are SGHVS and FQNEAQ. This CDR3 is CASSSSPTGIDEQYV. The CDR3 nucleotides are TGTGCCAGCAGCTCCTCCCCGACAGGGATCGACGAGCAGTACGTC.

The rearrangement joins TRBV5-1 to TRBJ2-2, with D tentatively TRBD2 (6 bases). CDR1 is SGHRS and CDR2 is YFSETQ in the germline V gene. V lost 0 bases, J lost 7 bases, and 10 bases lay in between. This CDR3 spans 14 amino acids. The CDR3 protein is CASSLGRASGELFF. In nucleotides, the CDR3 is TGCGCCAGCAGCTTGGGGAGGGCGAGCGGGGAGCTGTTTTTT.

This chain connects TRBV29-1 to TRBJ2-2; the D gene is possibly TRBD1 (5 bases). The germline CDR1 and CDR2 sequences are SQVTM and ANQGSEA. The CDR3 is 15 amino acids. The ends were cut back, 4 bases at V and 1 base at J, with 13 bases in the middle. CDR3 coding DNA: TGCAGCGTTGGATTTCAGGGAATGAACACCGGGGAGCTGTTTTTT. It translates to CSVGFQGMNTGELFF.

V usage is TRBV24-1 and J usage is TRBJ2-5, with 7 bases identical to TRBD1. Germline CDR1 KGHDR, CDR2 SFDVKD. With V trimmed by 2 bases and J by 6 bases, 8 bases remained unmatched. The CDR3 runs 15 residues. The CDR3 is CATSDWADRDQTQYF. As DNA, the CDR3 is TGTGCCACCAGTGATTGGGCCGACAGGGATCAGACCCAGTACTTC.

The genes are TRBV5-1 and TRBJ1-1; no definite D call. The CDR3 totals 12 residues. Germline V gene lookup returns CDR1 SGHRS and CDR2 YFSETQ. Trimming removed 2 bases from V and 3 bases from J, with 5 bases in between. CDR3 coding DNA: TGCGCCAGCAGCTTACCGGACACTGAAGCTTTCTTT. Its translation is CASSLPDTEAFF.

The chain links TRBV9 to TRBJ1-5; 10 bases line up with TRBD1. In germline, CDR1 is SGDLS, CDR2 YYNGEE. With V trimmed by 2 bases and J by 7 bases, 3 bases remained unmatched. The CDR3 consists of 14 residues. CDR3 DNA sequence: TGTGCCAGCAGCGTCGGGACAGGGGCCCAGCCCCAGCATTTT. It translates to CASSVGTGAQPQHF.

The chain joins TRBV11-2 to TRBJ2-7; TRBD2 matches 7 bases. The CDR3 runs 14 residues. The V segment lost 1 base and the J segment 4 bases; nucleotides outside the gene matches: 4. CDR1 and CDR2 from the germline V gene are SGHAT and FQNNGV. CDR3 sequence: CASSLGLASYEQYF. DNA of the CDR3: TGTGCCAGCAGCTTAGGACTAGCCAGTTACGAGCAGTACTTC. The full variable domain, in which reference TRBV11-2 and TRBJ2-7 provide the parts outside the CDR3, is EAGVAQSPRYKIIEKRQSVAFWCNPISGHATLYWYQQILGQGPKLLIQFQNNGVVDDSQLPKDRFSAERLKGVDSTLKIQPAKLEDSAVYLCASSLGLASYEQYFGPGTRLTVT.

The CDR3 region is CASSGRTSGLAGLDEQYF. The CDR3 DNA follows: TGCGCCAGCAGTGGCCGAACTTCGGGACTAGCGGGACTTGACGAGCAGTACTTC. The rearrangement uses TRBV10-1 and TRBJ2-7, with TRBD2 matching 13 bases. This CDR3 spans 18 amino acids. V shed 4 bases and J 5 bases; nucleotides not matched to a gene: 14. The V gene's germline CDR1 is WNHNN and CDR2 SYGVQD (reference sequence).

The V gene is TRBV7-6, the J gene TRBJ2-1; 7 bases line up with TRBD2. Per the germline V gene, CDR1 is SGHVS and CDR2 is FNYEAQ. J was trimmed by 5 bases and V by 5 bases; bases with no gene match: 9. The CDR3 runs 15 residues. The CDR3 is CASSPRGSGDNEQFF. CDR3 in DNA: TGTGCCAGCAGCCCTCGCGGCAGCGGGGACAATGAGCAGTTCTTC.

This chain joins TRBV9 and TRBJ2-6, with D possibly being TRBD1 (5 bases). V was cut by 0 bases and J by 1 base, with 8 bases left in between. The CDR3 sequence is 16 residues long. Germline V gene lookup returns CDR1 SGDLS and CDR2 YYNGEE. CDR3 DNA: TGTGCCAGCAGCGTAGACAGGCCATCTGGGGCCAACGTCCTGACTTTC. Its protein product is CASSVDRPSGANVLTF.

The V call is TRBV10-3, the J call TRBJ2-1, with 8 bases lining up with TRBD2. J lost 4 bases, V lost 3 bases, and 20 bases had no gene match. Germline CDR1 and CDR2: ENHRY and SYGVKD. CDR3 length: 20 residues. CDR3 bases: TGTGCCATCAGTGATAGAGGGGGACTACAACTAGCGGAGAGATACAATGAGCAGTTCTTC. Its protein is CAISDRGGLQLAERYNEQFF.

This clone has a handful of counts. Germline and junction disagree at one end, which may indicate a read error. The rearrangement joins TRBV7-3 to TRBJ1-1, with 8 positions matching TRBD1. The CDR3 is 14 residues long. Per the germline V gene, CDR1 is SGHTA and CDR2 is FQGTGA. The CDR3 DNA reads TGTGCCAGCAGCTACGCCTTTAGGGACAGGAGTTTGTACTTT. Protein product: CASSYAFRDRSLYF.

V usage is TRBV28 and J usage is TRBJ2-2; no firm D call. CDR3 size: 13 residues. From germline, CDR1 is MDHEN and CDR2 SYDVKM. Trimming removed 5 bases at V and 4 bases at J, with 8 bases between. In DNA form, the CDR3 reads TGTGCCAGCAGTCCTCACACCACCGGGGAGCTGTTTTTT. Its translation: CASSPHTTGELFF.

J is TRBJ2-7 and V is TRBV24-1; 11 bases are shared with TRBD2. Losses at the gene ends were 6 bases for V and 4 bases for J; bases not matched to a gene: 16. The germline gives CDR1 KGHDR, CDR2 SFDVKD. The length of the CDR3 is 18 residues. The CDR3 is CATSSDGGLAGGPYEQYF. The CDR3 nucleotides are TGTGCCACCAGTTCAGACGGAGGGTTAGCGGGAGGGCCTTACGAGCAGTACTTC.

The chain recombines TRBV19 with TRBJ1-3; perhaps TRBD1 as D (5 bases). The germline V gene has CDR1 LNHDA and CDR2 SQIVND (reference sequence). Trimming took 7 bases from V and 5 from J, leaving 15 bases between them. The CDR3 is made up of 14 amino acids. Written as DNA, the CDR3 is TGTGCCAGTACGGAAGGGGACTTAAGAAACACCATATATTTT. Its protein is CASTEGDLRNTIYF.